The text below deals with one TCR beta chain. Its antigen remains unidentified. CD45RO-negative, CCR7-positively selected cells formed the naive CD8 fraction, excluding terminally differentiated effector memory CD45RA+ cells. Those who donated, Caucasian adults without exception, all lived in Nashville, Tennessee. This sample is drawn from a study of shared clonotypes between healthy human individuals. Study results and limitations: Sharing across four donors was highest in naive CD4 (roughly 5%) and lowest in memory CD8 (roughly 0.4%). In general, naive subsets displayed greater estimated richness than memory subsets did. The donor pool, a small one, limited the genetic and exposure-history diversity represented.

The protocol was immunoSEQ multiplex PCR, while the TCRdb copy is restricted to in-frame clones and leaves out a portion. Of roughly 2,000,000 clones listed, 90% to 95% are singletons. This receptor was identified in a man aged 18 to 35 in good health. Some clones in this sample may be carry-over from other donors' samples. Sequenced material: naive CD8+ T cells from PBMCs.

CDR3 in amino acids: CASSIIPRGEQYF. The DNA of the CDR3 is TGTGCCAGTAGTATCATTCCCAGGGGAGAGCAGTACTTC. V and J are TRBV19 and TRBJ2-7; possibly TRBD1 for D (6 bases). In germline, CDR1 is LNHDA, CDR2 SQIVND (reference sequence). The CDR3 extends over 13 amino acids. Trimming removed 3 bases from V and 7 bases from J, with 13 bases in between.